This TCR beta chain emerged from a study of blood T cell repertoires in COVID-19. The germline CDR1 and CDR2 sequences are KGHDR and SFDVKD. V shed 4 bases, J shed 1 base, and the junction held 6 bases outside the gene matches. The CDR3 extends over 17 amino acids. As originally analysed: Estimated nucleated cell counts came from reference gene primer amplification. This table comes from immunoSEQ multiplex PCR, and its TCRdb copy is limited to in-frame clones, with some not included. V, J and clone size were drawn from that table, and D and trimming were deduced from the DNA. This sample yields fewer than 350,000 clones, of which less than 85% are seen a single time; 2.5% to 3% belongs to the top ten.

V is TRBV24-1 and J is TRBJ2-3, with 11 bases aligning to TRBD2. This TCR derives from a woman aged 45-59 years who had recovered from COVID-19. The specimen sequenced was PBMCs or T cells enriched from blood (not recorded which). The CDR3 sequence: CATSDTGTSGRTDTQYF. The DNA for the CDR3 is TGTGCCACCAGTGACACCGGGACTAGCGGCCGCACAGATACGCAGTATTTT.